This TCR beta chain was observed in a study of blood T cell repertoires in COVID-19. Study-level information: Samples representing acute and convalescent COVID-19 were sourced from the United States, Italy and Spain. Sample material is recorded as cDNA or gDNA derived from T cells, B-cell-depleted T cells, or PBMCs.

Using immunoSEQ multiplex PCR, the repertoire was profiled, and TCRdb retains in-frame clones only, with some absent. The top ten clones hold roughly a fifth of a sample with 40,000 to 45,000 clones, approximately 91% of them seen once. Germline V gene data show CDR1 as SGHTA and CDR2 as FQGNSA. The V gene lost 2 bases and the J gene lost 9 bases, with 11 bases spanning the gap. CDR3 size: 13 residues. This sequence originates from a man aged 45-65 years with active COVID-19. Sequencing input: peripheral blood. The chain is built from TRBV7-2 and TRBJ2-1; a weak D match, TRBD2 (5 bases). The CDR3 nucleotides read TGTGCCAGCAGCTTAACGGGGAGAAGTGAGCAGTTCTTC. This gives the protein CASSLTGRSEQFF. Full variable domain (rest looked up from reference TRBV7-2 and TRBJ2-1): GAGVSQSPSNKVTEKGKDVELRCDPISGHTALYWYRQSLGQGLEFLIYFQGNSAPDKSGLPSDRFSAERTGGSVSTLTIQRTQQEDSAVYLCASSLTGRSEQFFGPGTRLTVL.